The 14 T cell receptor beta chains in this list originate from one sample, sequenced in a study of beta chain features in type 1 diabetes. Regarding the study as a whole: Shorter TCRB CDR3s, moderately but significantly so, were found in Type 1 diabetes patients in all four CD4+ subsets.

Expressed TCRB transcripts were sequenced after all isolated RNA was converted to cDNA. TCRdb's table, derived via immunoSEQ multiplex PCR, lists solely in-frame clones and lacks some. The sample has approximately 150,000 clones; around 8.8% are singletons. Their antigen targets remain unknown. Input material: central memory CD4+ T cells from blood. These TCRs come from a man between 25 and 39 years old with type 1 diabetes.

The rearrangement links TRBV18 to TRBJ2-5, with D maybe TRBD2 (5 bases). This CDR3 is 15 amino acids long. Trimming took off 0 bases at V and 5 bases at J, with 13 bases between the two ends. CDR1 is KGHSH, CDR2 LQKENI, per germline. CDR3 bases: TGTGCCAGCTCACCACCCAGCCGGGGTGGGGAGACCCAGTACTTC. The encoded protein is CASSPPSRGGETQYF.

The genes are TRBV4-3 and TRBJ2-3, with unresolved D. CDR1 LGHNA and CDR2 YSLEER come from the germline V gene. This CDR3 region has 13 residues. V was cut by 1 base and J by 4 bases, with 6 bases left in between. The CDR3 DNA is TGCGCCAGCAGCCAAGCCTCTCCAGATACGCAGTATTTT. It codes for CASSQASPDTQYF.

CDR3 bases: TGCGCCAGCAGTTGGACAGGAAACGATCAGCCCCAGCATTTT. It yields the protein CASSWTGNDQPQHF. The V and J genes are TRBV5-1 and TRBJ1-5, with 7 bases fitting TRBD1. The V gene's germline CDR1 is SGHRS and CDR2 YFSETQ. Germline trimming cut 5 bases from V and 5 bases from J; bases unmatched to any gene: 7. This CDR3 is built from 14 residues.

The sample holds a few counts of this clone. J is TRBJ2-1 and V is TRBV11-3; D call uncertain. CDR3 length: 15 residues. CDR1 SGHNT and CDR2 YENEEA come from the germline V gene. Trimming cost V 5 bases and J 0 bases, with 11 bases left between them. DNA for the CDR3: TGTGCCAGCAGCCCCCGTCGGAGCTCCTACAATGAGCAGTTCTTC. As protein: CASSPRRSSYNEQFF.

The V gene is TRBV10-3, the J gene TRBJ2-2; 7 bases are a match to TRBD1. CDR1 and CDR2 (germline): ENHRY, SYGVKD. This CDR3 spans 16 amino acids. V lost 3 bases, J lost 1 base, and 5 bases stayed unmatched. The CDR3 spells CAISEYGTENTGELFF. The CDR3, as DNA: TGTGCCATCAGTGAATACGGGACAGAGAACACCGGGGAGCTGTTTTTT.

The chain joins TRBV2 to TRBJ1-1; D uncertain. CDR1 and CDR2 from the germline V gene are SNHLY and FYNNEI. This CDR3 region has 13 residues. Trimming stripped 3 bases from V and 4 bases from J, with 9 bases between. The CDR3: CASSESVATEAFF. The CDR3 nucleotides read TGTGCCAGCAGTGAGTCAGTCGCCACTGAAGCTTTCTTT. Supplemented by reference TRBV2 and TRBJ1-1, the full variable domain reads EPEVTQTPSHQVTQMGQEVILRCVPISNHLYFYWYRQILGQKVEFLVSFYNNEISEKSEIFDDQFSVERPDGSNFTLKIRSTKLEDSAMYFCASSESVATEAFFGQGTRLTVV.

The CDR3: CASSRGRGARTPYEQYF. The CDR3, as DNA: TGTGCCAGCAGCCGGGGGCGAGGGGCTCGAACGCCCTACGAGCAGTACTTC. The genes are TRBV4-2 and TRBJ2-7, with D maybe TRBD1 (6 bases). The CDR3 totals 17 residues. V was pared by 4 bases and J by 2 bases, with 21 bases between. Germline V gene data show CDR1 as LGHNA and CDR2 as YNFKEQ.

This clone has more than one count but fewer than ten. The chain employs TRBV5-4 and TRBJ2-5, with TRBD2 matching over 7 bases. There are 14 residues in the CDR3. Trimming cost V 4 bases and J 7 bases; bases outside gene matches: 10. CDR1 is SGHNT, CDR2 YYREEE, per germline (reference sequence). This chain's CDR3 is CASSQDWLAATQYF. CDR3 DNA: TGTGCCAGCAGCCAAGATTGGCTAGCGGCGACCCAGTACTTC.

This clone was detected only a few times. The rearrangement uses TRBV2 and TRBJ1-5; D might be TRBD1 (5 bases). V lost 8 bases to trimming and J lost 6 bases, with 14 bases between them. CDR1 is SNHLY and CDR2 is FYNNEI in the germline V gene. The CDR3 consists of 13 residues. CDR3 loop: CASHQGIGQPQHF. The CDR3 DNA reads as TGTGCCAGCCACCAGGGTATTGGTCAGCCCCAGCATTTT.

This clone showed up just a few times. The chain carries TRBV11-2 and TRBJ1-1; D is unresolved. The CDR3 has 12 residues. The germline V and J ends were trimmed by 5 bases and 8 bases, with 12 bases remaining between them. Germline CDR1 SGHAT, CDR2 FQNNGV. The chain's CDR3 is CASSRTGIEAFF. As DNA, the CDR3 is TGTGCCAGCAGCCGAACCGGGATAGAAGCTTTCTTT.

This clone was detected a few times. The V and J genes are TRBV10-3 and TRBJ2-7; 7 bases map to TRBD1. V trimming: 6 bases; J trimming: 0 bases; junction bases outside the gene matches: 2. Germline lookup yields CDR1 ENHRY and CDR2 SYGVKD. The CDR3 sequence is 13 residues long. CDR3 protein: CAISRQGSYEQYF. The CDR3 region has the DNA TGTGCCATCAGCAGACAGGGCTCCTACGAGCAGTACTTC.

This clone was seen a handful of times. The chain carries TRBV2 and TRBJ2-3, with TRBD2 identical over 11 bases. Germline V gives CDR1 SNHLY, CDR2 FYNNEI. The trim removed 2 bases at V and 4 bases at J, leaving 2 bases unmatched. This CDR3 has 15 residues. The CDR3 loop reads CASSERGLAADTQYF. CDR3 sequence (DNA): TGTGCCAGCAGTGAAAGGGGACTAGCGGCAGATACGCAGTATTTT.

This clone has more than one count but fewer than ten. The chain recombines TRBV4-3 with TRBJ1-4; no firm D call. In germline, CDR1 is LGHNA, CDR2 YSLEER. V lost 0 bases and J lost 8, with 16 bases in between. CDR3 length: 16 residues. CDR3 region: CASSQDSGGDREKLFF. DNA of the CDR3: TGCGCCAGCAGCCAAGATTCAGGAGGCGATCGGGAAAAACTGTTTTTT.

The sample holds a few counts of this clone. One end of the junction fails to match germline, which may point to a read error. This rearrangement joins TRBV6-6 to TRBJ2-3, with D perhaps matching TRBD2 (5 bases). The CDR3 length is 12 residues. Germline CDR1 MNHNY, CDR2 SVGAGI (reference sequence). CDR3 nucleotides: TGTGCCAGCAGTCCTAGCAGAGATACGCAGTATTTT. It specifies CASSPSRDTQYF.